A selection of T cell receptor beta chains follows, all from one sample in a study of T cells after yellow fever vaccination. From the 5' RACE reads, TCRdb called clonotypes with MiXCR, one entry per CDR3 protein. The sample lists around 340,000 distinct CDR3 sequences, over 8% occurring once. This specimen was PBMCs, taken on the day of the first yellow fever vaccination. Source of these receptors: a man in his late teens or twenties who received the YFV17D yellow fever vaccine. Both conserved end residues are part of each CDR3. D genes are given only for firm matches. Size is stated for part of the rows, as once, few or many counts, or as a class when the clone is expanded.

V	J	size	D	DNA	CDR3
TRBV29-1	TRBJ2-1	few	.	TGCAGCGTGGAGGGCGAATACTCCTACAATGAGCAGTTCTTC	CSVEGEYSYNEQFF
TRBV20-1	TRBJ2-1	many	TRBD2	TGCAGTGCTAGAGTGGGGACTAGCGGGCCAGGGGAGCAGTTCTTC	CSARVGTSGPGEQFF
TRBV19	TRBJ2-1	.	.	TGTGCCAGTAGTATGGCGCTCAGCTCCTACAATGAGCAGTTCTTC	CASSMALSSYNEQFF
TRBV7-3	TRBJ1-1	few	.	TGTGCCAGCAGCCCACTATGGGCGGTCCGCTATATCGCTTTCTTT	CASSPLWAVRYIAFF
TRBV15	TRBJ2-3	many	.	TGTGCCACCAGCAGACGGCCCACAGATACGCAGTATTTT	CATSRRPTDTQYF
TRBV4-2	TRBJ2-2	.	TRBD2	TGTGCCAGCAGCCAAGAACCGGGACTAGCGGGGCTGAACACCGGGGAGCTGTTTTTT	CASSQEPGLAGLNTGELFF
TRBV6-2/TRBV6-3	TRBJ1-2	few	TRBD1	TGTGCCAGCAGTTACTCGGGACAGTACAACTATGGCTACACCTTC	CASSYSGQYNYGYTF
TRBV20-1	TRBJ2-3	many	TRBD2	TGCAGTGCAACCGGGACTACTGTAACAGATACGCAGTATTTT	CSATGTTVTDTQYF
TRBV7-2	TRBJ2-5	many	TRBD2	TGTGCCAGCAGCTTAACCCCAGTGGCGGGAGGGGAGACCCAGTACTTC	CASSLTPVAGGETQYF
TRBV7-2	TRBJ2-1	few	TRBD2	TGTGCCAGCAGCTTACGGCTAGCGGGGGGGGGAGAGCAGTTCTTC	CASSLRLAGGGEQFF
TRBV27	TRBJ1-5	.	.	TGTGCCAGCAGGGGGGGGTGGGGTTGGCCCCAGCATTTT	CASRGGWGWPQHF
TRBV5-1	TRBJ2-3	few	TRBD1	TGCGCCAGCAGCGGACAGGGGTTGACAGATACGCAGTATTTT	CASSGQGLTDTQYF
TRBV2	TRBJ1-4	.	TRBD1	TGTGCCAGCAGTCCTCGTGCGCCGGGACAGGCCAATGAAAAACTGTTTTTT	CASSPRAPGQANEKLFF
TRBV4-3	TRBJ1-2	.	.	TGCGCCAGCAGCCAAGGGATAATGGAGGGGAACACCTTC	CASSQGIMEGNTF
TRBV20-1	TRBJ1-5	few	.	TGCAGTGCTAGAGATGCAGTGAGAGAACAGCCCCAGCATTTT	CSARDAVREQPQHF
TRBV5-1	TRBJ1-4	.	TRBD1	TGCGCCAGCAGCCCACGGACAGGGGCGCGAAAACTGTTTTTT	CASSPRTGARKLFF
TRBV9	TRBJ1-1	many	.	TGTGCCAGCAGCGTAGGTATAGGGGCGGGTGACACTGAAGCTTTCTTT	CASSVGIGAGDTEAFF
TRBV5-1	TRBJ2-5	.	.	TGCGCCACCACTTTCGGGGTAGGCGAGACCCAGTACTTC	CATTFGVGETQYF
TRBV7-3	TRBJ2-2	many	.	TGTGCCAGCAGCCACAAGAACACCGGGGAGCTGTTTTTT	CASSHKNTGELFF
TRBV12-3/TRBV12-4	TRBJ1-1	.	.	TGTGCCAGCAGCCCTCACGCATCGAAGAACACTGAAGCTTTCTTT	CASSPHASKNTEAFF
TRBV5-1	TRBJ1-5	few	.	TGCGCCAGCAGCTTGGTCCCGGGAGGGATCAATCAGCCCCAGCATTTT	CASSLVPGGINQPQHF
TRBV5-8	TRBJ2-5	.	.	TGTGCCAGCAGCTGGCGCGCAGCCCCCCAAGAGACCCAGTACTTC	CASSWRAAPQETQYF
TRBV7-6	TRBJ1-6	few	.	TGTGCCAGCAGCTTAGAGGCCCTGGAGGGAAATTCACCCCTCCACTTT	CASSLEALEGNSPLHF
TRBV7-9	TRBJ1-3	many	TRBD1	TGTGCCAGCAGCAAGGCTTGGACAGGGGGCACTGGAAACACCATATATTTT	CASSKAWTGGTGNTIYF
TRBV20-1	TRBJ1-4	.	.	TGCAGTGCTAACGGCCCCCCTGCAACTAATGAAAAACTGTTTTTT	CSANGPPATNEKLFF
TRBV4-1	TRBJ2-5	few	.	TGCGCCAGCAGCCAAGAACCAGCAATTAACCAAGAGACCCAGTACTTC	CASSQEPAINQETQYF
TRBV7-2	TRBJ2-7	.	TRBD1	TGTGCCAGCAGCTCCCGGACAGGGGCCTACGAGCAGTACTTC	CASSSRTGAYEQYF
TRBV5-1	TRBJ2-3	many	.	TGCGCCAGCTCGCCTTTGGGAACAGATACGCAGTATTTT	CASSPLGTDTQYF
TRBV6-2/TRBV6-3	TRBJ2-2	many	.	TGTGCCAGCGGGAACACCGGGGAGCTGTTTTTT	CASGNTGELFF
TRBV6-4	TRBJ1-1	few	.	TGTGCCAGCAGTCGGGAGGTGGACACTGAAGCTTTCTTT	CASSREVDTEAFF
TRBV5-4	TRBJ1-2	few	TRBD1	TGTGCCAGCAGCTTTCGGGACAGGGGTGGTGGCTACACCTTC	CASSFRDRGGGYTF
TRBV6-5	TRBJ1-1	.	.	TGTGCCAGCAGTTGGGACTTAGGGTCCACTGAAGCTTTCTTT	CASSWDLGSTEAFF
TRBV4-3	TRBJ1-1	.	.	TGCGCCAGCAGCCGAGACGCAACTAACACTGAAGCTTTCTTT	CASSRDATNTEAFF
TRBV4-1	TRBJ2-7	.	TRBD1	TGCGCCAGCAGCCAAGAAGTGGGGACAGGGGGCTCCTACGAGCAGTACTTC	CASSQEVGTGGSYEQYF
TRBV29-1	TRBJ2-7	.	.	TGCAGCGTCAGCTCAGGGTCCGACGAGCAGTACTTC	CSVSSGSDEQYF
TRBV7-9	TRBJ1-3	.	.	TGTGCCAGCAGCTTAATGGGAGTTCTTTACACCATATATTTT	CASSLMGVLYTIYF
TRBV6-2/TRBV6-3	TRBJ2-7	few	TRBD1	TGTGCCAGCAGTTACGCCGGGACAGGGGGCGACGAGCAGTACTTC	CASSYAGTGGDEQYF
TRBV2	TRBJ2-3	.	.	TGTGCCAGCAGCCCCCGGACTAGCACAGATACGCAGTATTTT	CASSPRTSTDTQYF
TRBV6-4	TRBJ1-1	.	TRBD1	TGTGCCAGCAGGGACAGGAGAACTGAAGCTTTCTTT	CASRDRRTEAFF
TRBV28	TRBJ1-1	.	.	TGTGCCAGCAGTTTCGCGGTAACTGAAGCTTTCTTT	CASSFAVTEAFF
TRBV5-6	TRBJ1-1	many	.	TGTGCCAGCAGCTTGGGGGTCGGGGGAGAGACTGAAGCTTTCTTT	CASSLGVGGETEAFF
TRBV18	TRBJ2-7	.	.	TGTGCCAGCTCACTTGGGGGCCCGAATTACGAGCAGTACTTC	CASSLGGPNYEQYF
TRBV2	TRBJ1-1	few	.	TGTGCCAGCAGCCAAAGGGGGTACCGAGTGAACACTGAAGCTTTCTTT	CASSQRGYRVNTEAFF
TRBV12-3/TRBV12-4	TRBJ2-5	many	.	TGTGCCAGCAGTTTAGGTTATTCGGAGACCCAGTACTTC	CASSLGYSETQYF